The 27 T cell receptor beta chains below were found in one sample sequenced in a study of blood T cell repertoires in COVID-19 (dated by TCRdb to the early 2020s). The library was produced with the immunoSEQ multiplex PCR assay. The table was pulled from immuneACCESS by TCRdb, which kept in-frame rearrangements only. Such tables lose some clones; where checked, under half of the loss comes from unresolved V genes, and the rest has no known cause. This sample has about 260,000 clones in its table, and approximately 84% of those were observed once. The ten top clones hold 7.5% to 9% of the sample. Source material: peripheral blood. These receptors all come from a human donor in a cohort sampled during active COVID-19.

The rearrangement links TRBV5-1 to TRBJ2-1; 7 nucleotides align to TRBD1. The CDR3 runs to 13 residues. Germline values: CDR1 SGHRS, CDR2 YFSETQ. Trimming took 5 bases from V and 9 from J; bases not matched to a gene: 8. CDR3 in DNA: TGCGCCAGCAGGAATTTAGGGGGCGGTGAGCAGTTCTTC. Its protein product is CASRNLGGGEQFF.

The chain links TRBV10-1 to TRBJ1-5; 7 bases line up with TRBD1. The CDR3 has 20 amino acids. From germline, CDR1 is WNHNN and CDR2 SYGVQD (reference sequence). The V gene end was trimmed by 4 bases and the J gene end by 0 bases; junction bases not matched to a gene: 18. The CDR3 nucleotides read TGCGCCAGCAGTGCGCCAAGCGGCCGGGACAGCAAAAATAGCAATCAGCCCCAGCATTTT. Its protein is CASSAPSGRDSKNSNQPQHF.

V gene TRBV29-1 combines with J gene TRBJ1-3; 8 nucleotides agree with TRBD1. The CDR3 extends over 13 amino acids. Germline assignment: CDR1 SQVTM and CDR2 ANQGSEA. V trimming: 5 bases; J trimming: 4 bases; junction bases outside the gene matches: 4. The DNA of the CDR3 is TGCAGCGTTTCGACAGGGGTGGGAAACACCATATATTTT. Translated, it gives CSVSTGVGNTIYF.

The chain joins TRBV6-5 to TRBJ1-2; no clear D. The CDR3 sequence is 14 residues long. V dropped 5 bases and J dropped 3 bases, with 13 bases sitting between them. CDR1 is MNHEY and CDR2 is SVGAGI in the germline V gene. The CDR3 sequence is CASSPTHSHYGYTF. CDR3 nucleotides: TGTGCCAGCAGTCCCACTCACAGTCACTATGGCTACACCTTC.

V usage is TRBV25-1 and J usage is TRBJ1-5; D is possibly TRBD1 (6 bases). The CDR3 runs 16 residues. CDR1 and CDR2 (germline): MGHDK, SYGVNS. The germline V and J ends were trimmed by 2 bases and 2 bases, with 13 bases remaining between them. For the CDR3, the DNA is TGTGCCAGCAGTGAAGAGGGCAGGGGAGGCAATCAGCCCCAGCATTTT. It specifies CASSEEGRGGNQPQHF.

This clone was seen a single time. The V and J genes are TRBV4-3 and TRBJ2-3; D is possibly TRBD1 (5 bases). The CDR3 covers 14 residues. The germline gives CDR1 LGHNA, CDR2 YSLEER. Trimming stripped 1 base from V and 2 bases from J, with 7 bases between. CDR3 loop: CASSQGQLTDTQYF. The CDR3 nucleotides are TGCGCCAGCAGCCAAGGACAGCTCACAGATACGCAGTATTTT.

The CDR3 sequence is CTSSQGEVGGTTGNTIYF. As DNA, the CDR3 is TGCACCAGCAGCCAAGGGGAGGTAGGTGGGACTACTGGAAACACCATATATTTT. The rearrangement links TRBV1 to TRBJ1-3. TRBV1 corresponds to a pseudogene. The CDR3 is made up of 18 amino acids.

The genes are TRBV25-1 and TRBJ2-7; D uncertain. Germline CDR1 is MGHDK and CDR2 is SYGVNS. CDR3 size: 11 residues. Trimming took off 3 bases at V and 4 bases at J, with 4 bases between the two ends. The CDR3 sequence: CASSDGYEQYF. The CDR3 region has the DNA TGTGCCAGCAGTGACGGGTACGAGCAGTACTTC.

The chain employs TRBV10-1 and TRBJ1-1; TRBD1 is a possible D gene (5 bases). V was cut by 4 bases and J by 4 bases, with 10 bases left in between. Germline values: CDR1 WNHNN, CDR2 SYGVQD (reference sequence). This CDR3 region has 13 residues. CDR3 bases: TGCGCCAGCAGTGTAGGGGAGGCCACTGAAGCTTTCTTT. As protein: CASSVGEATEAFF.

The chain uses TRBV7-2 and TRBJ2-1; the D is unclear. The germline V and J ends were trimmed by 2 bases and 0 bases, with 8 bases remaining between them. The V gene's germline CDR1 is SGHTA and CDR2 FQGNSA. The CDR3 loop spans 15 amino acids. The CDR3 sequence is CASSLTYSSYNEQFF. The CDR3 DNA sequence: TGTGCCAGCAGCTTAACTTATAGCTCCTACAATGAGCAGTTCTTC.

The genes are TRBV18 and TRBJ1-2; 9 bases fit TRBD1. The junction had 11 bases not matched to a gene; V was cut back by 2 bases and J by 4 bases. The germline V gene has CDR1 KGHSH and CDR2 LQKENI. The CDR3 is 17 residues long. CDR3 coding DNA: TGTGCCAGCTCACCAGTAAATTTGGACAGGGGTTCCTATGGCTACACCTTC. Its translation: CASSPVNLDRGSYGYTF.

The chain carries TRBV7-2 and TRBJ2-3, with TRBD2 matching 12 bases. Germline loops: CDR1 SGHTA, CDR2 FQGNSA. V lost 3 bases, J lost 1 base, and 5 bases stayed unmatched. The CDR3 sequence is 17 residues long. DNA for the CDR3: TGTGCCAGCAGCTTTCGGCCTAGCGGGGGGGGCACAGATACGCAGTATTTT. Residues: CASSFRPSGGGTDTQYF.

The V gene is TRBV7-9, the J gene TRBJ1-2; TRBD1 aligns across 8 bases. The CDR3 runs 14 residues. After removal of 5 bases from V and 4 bases from J, the junction contained 6 bases not matched to a gene. Germline CDR1 reads SEHNR; CDR2 reads FQNEAQ (reference sequence). This CDR3 reads CASSQRQGIYGYTF. The CDR3 nucleotides read TGTGCCAGCAGCCAGCGACAGGGGATCTATGGCTACACCTTC.

The chain is built from TRBV6-5 and TRBJ2-7; the D gene is possibly TRBD1 (5 bases). This CDR3 is 13 amino acids long. Trimming removed 7 bases from V and 7 bases from J, with 17 bases in between. Germline V gene sequence: CDR1 MNHEY, CDR2 SVGAGI. Here the CDR3 reads CASTTDIFGEQYF. The CDR3 nucleotides are TGTGCCAGCACCACGGACATTTTCGGGGAGCAGTACTTC.

The chain recombines TRBV19 with TRBJ1-4; possible D gene TRBD1, 6 bases. CDR3 length equals 14 residues. With 6 bases removed from V and 6 bases from J, the gap between germline ends came to 14 bases. Germline CDR1 LNHDA, CDR2 SQIVND (reference sequence). CDR3 bases: TGTGCCAGTAGCTCCGGGACAACAGATGAAAAACTGTTTTTT. Protein sequence: CASSSGTTDEKLFF.

This clone was counted a single time. The CDR3 protein is CASSPQQGEETQYF. The CDR3, as DNA: TGTGCCAGCTCACCCCAACAGGGGGAGGAGACCCAGTACTTC. The rearrangement joins TRBV18 to TRBJ2-5, with 8 bases identical to TRBD1. With V trimmed by 3 bases and J by 5 bases, 5 bases remained unmatched. The CDR3 runs 14 residues. Germline V lookup: CDR1 KGHSH, CDR2 LQKENI.

This chain uses TRBV19 with TRBJ2-3, with TRBD2 matching 10 bases. Germline V gives CDR1 LNHDA, CDR2 SQIVND (reference sequence). Losses at the gene ends were 10 bases for V and 2 bases for J; bases not matched to a gene: 15. CDR3 length: 17 amino acids. This chain's CDR3 is CATLGRGLAAPTDTQYF. In DNA form, the CDR3 reads TGTGCCACCTTAGGCCGCGGACTAGCGGCGCCCACAGATACGCAGTATTTT. The full variable domain, rest sourced from reference TRBV19 and TRBJ2-3, is DGGITQSPKYLFRKEGQNVTLSCEQNLNHDAMYWYRQDPGQGLRLIYYSQIVNDFQKGDIAEGYSVSREKKESFPLTVTSAQKNPTAFYLCATLGRGLAAPTDTQYFGPGTRLTVL.

The rearrangement links TRBV29-1 to TRBJ2-1; D unclear. Germline CDR1 and CDR2: SQVTM and ANQGSEA. The CDR3 is 11 residues long. V gave up 4 bases and J gave up 13 bases, with 14 bases separating them. The CDR3 spells CSVAQRPHQFF. As DNA, the CDR3 is TGCAGCGTTGCCCAGCGACCGCATCAGTTCTTC.

The rearrangement uses TRBV7-9 and TRBJ2-7; 9 nucleotides agree with TRBD2. Germline V gene data show CDR1 as SEHNR and CDR2 as FQNEAQ (reference sequence). CDR3 length equals 15 residues. Losses at the gene ends were 5 bases for V and 5 bases for J; bases not matched to a gene: 10. The CDR3 DNA reads TGTGCCAGCAGCCCCTTGGGACTAGCTGGGCACGAGCAGTACTTC. The encoded protein is CASSPLGLAGHEQYF.

The chain carries TRBV5-6 and TRBJ2-1; TRBD2 matches 14 bases. There are 16 residues in the CDR3. J lost 5 bases, V lost 4 bases, and 5 bases had no gene match. CDR1 and CDR2 (germline): SGHDT, YYEEEE. The CDR3 sequence is CASSPGGLAGDNEQFF. The CDR3 DNA reads as TGTGCCAGCAGCCCCGGGGGACTAGCGGGAGACAATGAGCAGTTCTTC.

The rearrangement joins TRBV18 to TRBJ2-7; tentative D call: TRBD1 (6 bases). V lost 4 bases, J lost 5 bases, and 15 bases lay in between. CDR1 KGHSH and CDR2 LQKENI come from the germline V gene. CDR3 length equals 14 residues. CDR3: CASSQPTGRHEQYF. In DNA form, the CDR3 reads TGTGCCAGCTCACAGCCGACAGGACGGCACGAGCAGTACTTC.

This chain's CDR3 is CATSRDSLNTGELFF. For the CDR3, the DNA is TGTGCCACCAGCAGGGACTCTCTGAACACCGGGGAGCTGTTTTTT. The genes are TRBV15 and TRBJ2-2; possibly TRBD2 for D (5 bases). CDR3 size: 15 residues. The V end was cut by 3 bases, the J end by 1 base, with 9 bases between. Germline CDR1 LNHNV, CDR2 YYDKDF (reference sequence).

The CDR3 coding sequence is TGTGCCAGCAGCCTCGCTATGGCAGATACGCAGTATTTT. It codes for CASSLAMADTQYF. V gene TRBV9 combines with J gene TRBJ2-3; D gene unclear. The length of the CDR3 is 13 residues. V was shortened by 4 bases and J by 4 bases, with 10 bases between the two germline ends. Germline V lookup: CDR1 SGDLS, CDR2 YYNGEE.

This clone was observed a handful of times. The CDR3 is CASSLSSGRSYEQYF. CDR3 bases: TGTGCCAGCAGCTTGAGTAGCGGGAGGAGCTACGAGCAGTACTTC. The V and J genes are TRBV5-4 and TRBJ2-7; 10 bases map to TRBD2. V was pared by 1 base and J by 3 bases, with 4 bases of the junction left unmatched. The CDR3 extends over 15 amino acids. The V gene's germline CDR1 is SGHNT and CDR2 YYREEE (reference sequence). The full variable domain, with the rest looked up from reference TRBV5-4 and TRBJ2-7, is ETGVTQSPTHLIKTRGQQVTLRCSSQSGHNTVSWYQQALGQGPQFIFQYYREEENGRGNFPPRFSGLQFPNYSSELNVNALELDDSALYLCASSLSSGRSYEQYFGPGTRLTVT.

CDR3 amino acids: CASRKREYTDTQYF. As DNA, the CDR3 is TGTGCCAGCAGGAAAAGGGAGTACACAGATACGCAGTATTTT. The chain couples TRBV7-2 to TRBJ2-3, with D possibly being TRBD2 (5 bases). Germline V gene lookup returns CDR1 SGHTA and CDR2 FQGNSA. V lost 6 bases and J lost 2, with 12 bases in between. The CDR3 totals 14 residues.

This clone was recorded a few times. The rearrangement links TRBV28 to TRBJ1-1, with D perhaps matching TRBD1 (6 bases). CDR3 size: 15 residues. Trimming removed 3 bases at V and 6 bases at J, with 17 bases between. The germline gives CDR1 MDHEN, CDR2 SYDVKM. CDR3 DNA sequence: TGTGCCAGCAGTTTTTCTGAGGGGGTTCTCGCTGAAGCTTTCTTT. Its protein is CASSFSEGVLAEAFF.

The chain couples TRBV15 to TRBJ2-7; 12 bases line up with TRBD2. Germline V lookup: CDR1 LNHNV, CDR2 YYDKDF (reference sequence). With V trimmed by 2 bases and J by 4 bases, 15 bases remained unmatched. CDR3 length equals 19 residues. CDR3 protein: CATSRRLAGDLYDGYEQYF. In DNA, the CDR3 is TGTGCCACCAGCAGAAGACTAGCGGGAGATTTATATGATGGGTACGAGCAGTACTTC.